The clone carrying this T cell receptor beta chain has a count of ten or more. Its matching antigen is unknown. The V end was cut by 5 bases, the J end by 1 base, with 14 bases between. The germline V gene has CDR1 MDHEN and CDR2 SYDVKM. This CDR3 contains 15 residues. This entry comes from a study of CD8 T cells in ankylosing spondylitis. Points from the study as a whole: A motif of fewer than ten highly homologous TCR beta variants was seen as apparently characteristic of ankylosing spondylitis blood. Matched synovial fluid from ankylosing spondylitis patients was reported to be enriched for disease-linked clones. Disease-linked clones were CD8+ and relatively rare in peripheral blood.

Using quantitative 5'-RACE with molecular barcodes, the authors made TCR beta libraries. TCRdb analysed the 5' RACE reads with MiXCR anew, one entry per CDR3 protein. The sample records around 150,000 distinct CDR3 sequences, 11% being singletons. This chain connects TRBV28 to TRBJ1-1, with a possible D match to TRBD1 (6 bases). The sample taken for sequencing was blood, either unsorted or a sorted T cell fraction (not recorded which). The clonotype comes from a female donor with ankylosing spondylitis or in good health (not recorded which). The CDR3 nucleotides read TGTGCCAGCAGTCCGACGGGACACAGGAACACTGAAGCTTTCTTT. Protein sequence: CASSPTGHRNTEAFF.